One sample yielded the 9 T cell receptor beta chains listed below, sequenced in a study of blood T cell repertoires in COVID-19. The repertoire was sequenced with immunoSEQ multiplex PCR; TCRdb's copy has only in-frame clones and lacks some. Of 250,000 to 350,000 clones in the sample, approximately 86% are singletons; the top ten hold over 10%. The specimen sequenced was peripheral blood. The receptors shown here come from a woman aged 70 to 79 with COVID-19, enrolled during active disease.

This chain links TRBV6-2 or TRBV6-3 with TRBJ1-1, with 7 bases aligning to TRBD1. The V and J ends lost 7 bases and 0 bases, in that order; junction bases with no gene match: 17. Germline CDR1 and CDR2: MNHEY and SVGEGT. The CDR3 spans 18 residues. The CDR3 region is CASTPLGTASPLNTEAFF. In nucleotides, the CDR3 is TGTGCCAGCACCCCTCTTGGGACAGCTTCCCCCTTGAACACTGAAGCTTTCTTT.

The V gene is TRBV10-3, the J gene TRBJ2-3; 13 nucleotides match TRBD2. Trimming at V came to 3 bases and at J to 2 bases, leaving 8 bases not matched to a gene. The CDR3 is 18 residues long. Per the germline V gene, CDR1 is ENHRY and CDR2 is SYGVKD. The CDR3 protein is CAISESLTSGGPTDTQYF. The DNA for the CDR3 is TGTGCCATCAGTGAATCCCTGACTAGCGGGGGGCCCACAGATACGCAGTATTTT.

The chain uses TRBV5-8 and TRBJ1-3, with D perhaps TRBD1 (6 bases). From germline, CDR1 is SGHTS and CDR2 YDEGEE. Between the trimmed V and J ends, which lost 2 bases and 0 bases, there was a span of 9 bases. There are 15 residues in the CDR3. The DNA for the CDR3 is TGTGCCAGCAGCTTCGGGGGGCTCTCTGGAAACACCATATATTTT. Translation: CASSFGGLSGNTIYF.

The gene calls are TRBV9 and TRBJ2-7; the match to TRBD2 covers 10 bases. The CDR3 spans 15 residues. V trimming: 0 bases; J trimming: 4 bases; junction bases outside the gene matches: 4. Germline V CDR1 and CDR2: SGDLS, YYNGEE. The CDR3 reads CASSVASGGVYEQYF. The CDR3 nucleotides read TGTGCCAGCAGCGTAGCGAGCGGGGGGGTGTACGAGCAGTACTTC.

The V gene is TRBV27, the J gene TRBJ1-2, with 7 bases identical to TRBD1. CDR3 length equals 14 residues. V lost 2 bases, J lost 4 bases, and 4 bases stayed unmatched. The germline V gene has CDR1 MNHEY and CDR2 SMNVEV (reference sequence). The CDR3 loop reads CASSLTGVTYGYTF. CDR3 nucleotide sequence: TGTGCCAGCAGTTTAACAGGGGTTACCTATGGCTACACCTTC.

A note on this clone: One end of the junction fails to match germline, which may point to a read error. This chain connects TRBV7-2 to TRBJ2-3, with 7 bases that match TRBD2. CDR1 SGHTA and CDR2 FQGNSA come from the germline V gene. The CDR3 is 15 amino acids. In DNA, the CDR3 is TGTGCCAGCAGCCTAGCTACGGGGGGTAGGGATACGCAGTATTTT. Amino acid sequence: CASSLATGGRDTQYF.

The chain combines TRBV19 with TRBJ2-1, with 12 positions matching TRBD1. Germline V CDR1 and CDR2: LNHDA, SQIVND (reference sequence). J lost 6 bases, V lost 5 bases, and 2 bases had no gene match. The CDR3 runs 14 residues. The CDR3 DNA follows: TGTGCCAGTAGTCAGGGACAGGGGGCCAATGAGCAGTTCTTC. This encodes CASSQGQGANEQFF.

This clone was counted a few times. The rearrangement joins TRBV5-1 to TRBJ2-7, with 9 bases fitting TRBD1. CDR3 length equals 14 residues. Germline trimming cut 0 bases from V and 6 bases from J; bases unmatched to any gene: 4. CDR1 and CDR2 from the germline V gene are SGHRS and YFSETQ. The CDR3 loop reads CASSLARQGVEQYF. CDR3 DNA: TGCGCCAGCAGCTTGGCCCGACAGGGGGTCGAGCAGTACTTC.

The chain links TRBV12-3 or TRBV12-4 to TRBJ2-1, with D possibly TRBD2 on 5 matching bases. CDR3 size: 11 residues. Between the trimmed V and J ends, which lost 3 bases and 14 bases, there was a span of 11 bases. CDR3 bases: TGTGCCAGCAGTTTCTCGCAGAGGGAGTTCTTC. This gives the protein CASSFSQREFF.